The entry below gives a single T cell receptor beta chain sequence along with its context. This sample was included in a study of shared clonotypes between healthy human individuals. Per the study methods: ImmunoSEQ supplied junction-only sequences lacking quality scores, so filtering was different. The repertoire was sequenced with immunoSEQ multiplex PCR; TCRdb's copy has only in-frame clones and lacks some. That table supplies the V and J calls and clone size; D and trimming were determined from the DNA. In the table there are roughly 330,000 clones, roughly 70% of which are singletons. V lost 10 bases, J lost 5 bases, and 8 bases stayed unmatched. The V gene's germline CDR1 is MNHEY and CDR2 SVGAGI. This CDR3 is 13 amino acids long. Donors were healthy HIV-negative adults without recently reported acute infections or vaccinations.

The V and J genes are TRBV6-5 and TRBJ2-4; 7 bases fit TRBD1. The specimen sequenced was memory CD4+ T cells sorted from blood. As for subset: CD45RA-negative fraction. The source is a man aged 25-45 years in good health. Written as DNA, the CDR3 is TGTGCCACCACGGCCACAGGGGAAAACATTCAGTACTTC. This translates into CATTATGENIQYF.